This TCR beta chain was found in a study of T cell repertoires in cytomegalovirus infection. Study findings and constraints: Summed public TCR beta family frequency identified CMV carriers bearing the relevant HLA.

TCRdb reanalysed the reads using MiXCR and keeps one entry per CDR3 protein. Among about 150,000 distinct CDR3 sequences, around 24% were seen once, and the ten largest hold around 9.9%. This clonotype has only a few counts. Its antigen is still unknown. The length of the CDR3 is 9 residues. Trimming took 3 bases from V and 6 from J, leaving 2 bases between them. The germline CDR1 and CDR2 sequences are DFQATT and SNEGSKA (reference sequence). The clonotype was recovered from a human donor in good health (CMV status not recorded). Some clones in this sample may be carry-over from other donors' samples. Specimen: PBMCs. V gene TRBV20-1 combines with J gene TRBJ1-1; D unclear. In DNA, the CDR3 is TGCAGTGCTAGGTCTGAAGCTTTCTTT. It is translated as CSARSEAFF.